The entry below describes one TCR beta chain. This clonotype was recorded many times. It has no known antigen specificity. The sample holds no much larger clone one base away, and base qualities are not on file. This entry comes from a study of T cells after yellow fever vaccination (dated by TCRdb to between 2018 and 2021). Turning to the overall study: Libraries from fractions with low cell numbers were prepared with the SMART-Seq v4 Ultra Low Input RNA kit. Bulk PBMC replicates and cell subsets were isolated from blood drawn at multiple timepoints before and after both primary and secondary immunization. To follow T-cell clones before and after primary and booster YFV17D yellow fever vaccination, bulk TCR alpha and beta repertoires were sequenced over time. Two healthy male donors made up the cohort, one aged 18 to 29 years and the other aged 30 to 39 years.

V loses 0 bases, J loses 0 bases, and the germline ends lie 5 bases apart. CDR1 and CDR2 are read off the germline V gene as MGHRA and YSYEKL. From the cysteine up to the phenylalanine, the CDR3 has a length of 15 residues. The entry retains the CDR3 DNA only, 45 bases that are in frame from base 1. Sequencing took place on an Illumina NovaSeq 6000. TCR cDNA was synthesized by 5'RACE template switching, through which a universal primer site and unique molecular identifiers were introduced. Priming for cDNA synthesis came from both the TCR alpha and TCR beta constant segments. Library amplification used two PCR steps, and the second PCR step added sample barcodes and sequencing adapters. Libraries were sequenced on Illumina HiSeq 2500 (2x100 bp) or NovaSeq (2x150 bp). The original pipeline was this. Reads were demultiplexed and collapsed into UMI consensus sequences with MIGEC, and V(D)J alignment was performed with MiXCR. Vaccine-responding clonotypes were defined with edgeR using replicate PBMC samples, requiring FDR below 0.01 and a log2 fold change above 5 up to day 15. CD4 or CD8 identity was assigned to each bulk clonotype according to whether the clonotype was present at higher abundance in the sequenced CD4 repertoire or the sequenced CD8 repertoire. TCRdb took the public reads, trimmed them with fastp at Q25, ran MiXCR for clone calling and kept in-frame beta chains. Each entry is one CDR3 protein sequence, shown with its most common DNA and genes. TCRdb's processing, not the study's, gives the V and J calls here. Present in this sample are some 350,000 distinct CDR3 sequences, about 4% of which were seen just once. The ten most abundant clones make up roughly a quarter of the sample.

Study-level results and caveats: Compared with the primary T-cell response, the secondary T-cell response was weaker but faster, peaking on day 5 rather than day 15. A small share of clonotypes was detected in both CD4 and CD8 compartments, with the overlap likely arising from convergent recombination. Because abundant contaminating clonotypes from the bulk population could be contained in FACS-sorted repertoires, computational filtering was required. Most clones expanded after primary vaccination (around 96% of CD4 and around 89% of CD8) were re-detected after the booster, suggesting that broad memory maintenance occurred. Because the study included only two donors, the extent to which the findings can be generalized is limited.

In light of the paper, this sample's treatment or condition label describes: live attenuated yellow fever vaccine strain. Two biological replicates of bulk PBMCs were collected at each blood-draw timepoint. A standard Ficoll-Paque protocol was used to isolate PBMCs from peripheral blood. TriZol was used to extract RNA from bulk PBMCs, from CD4 and CD8 fractions, and from dextramer-positive and dextramer-negative fractions. The TCR comes from a man between 18 and 29 years old who received the YFV17D yellow fever vaccine. The V gene is TRBV4-1 and the J gene is TRBJ2-2; the D gene lacks a confident call. The sequencing used PBMCs, collected 5 days after the yellow fever booster vaccination. The CDR3 region: CASSQEPANTGELFF. The nucleotide sequence is given as TGCGCCAGCAGCCAAGAGCCCGCGAACACCGGGGAGCTGTTTTTT.